The rows below give T cell receptor beta chains drawn from one sample of a study of shared clonotypes between healthy human individuals. The data were produced by immunoSEQ multiplex PCR, yet TCRdb's version contains in-frame clones alone and is incomplete. The sample carries about 2 million clones, 85% to 95% recorded once. The sample taken for sequencing was naive CD4+ T cells sorted from blood. The receptors originated from a man between 18 and 35 years old in good health. The CDR3 runs from the conserved cysteine through the conserved F or W. The order of the fields is V gene, J gene, D gene, clone size, CDR3 protein, CDR3 DNA. The D gene is left open where the match is weak. Not every row has a clone size; where given, it reads once, few, many or a size class.

V gene: TRBV30
J gene: TRBJ2-1
D gene: .
clone size: .
CDR3 protein: CAWSVLREQFF
CDR3 DNA: TGTGCCTGGAGTGTACTCCGGGAGCAGTTCTTC

V gene: TRBV6-1
J gene: TRBJ2-2
D gene: .
clone size: .
CDR3 protein: CASSGRGELFF
CDR3 DNA: TGTGCCAGCAGTGGGCGCGGGGAGCTGTTTTTT

V gene: TRBV25-1
J gene: TRBJ2-2
D gene: TRBD2
clone size: few
CDR3 protein: CASSESTSGNTGELFF
CDR3 DNA: TGTGCCAGCAGTGAATCCACTAGCGGGAACACCGGGGAGCTGTTTTTT

V gene: TRBV5-6
J gene: TRBJ2-1
D gene: .
clone size: .
CDR3 protein: CASSLARQEQFF
CDR3 DNA: TGTGCCAGCAGCTTGGCCCGACAGGAGCAGTTCTTC

V gene: TRBV2
J gene: TRBJ1-6
D gene: .
clone size: .
CDR3 protein: CASSRQGLGNSPLHF
CDR3 DNA: TGTGCCAGCAGTCGGCAGGGGCTCGGCAATTCACCCCTCCACTTT

V gene: TRBV6-1
J gene: TRBJ2-7
D gene: TRBD1
clone size: .
CDR3 protein: CASLQGVYYEQYF
CDR3 DNA: TGTGCCAGCTTGCAGGGGGTTTACTACGAGCAGTACTTC

V gene: TRBV6-4
J gene: TRBJ1-1
D gene: .
clone size: .
CDR3 protein: CASSDYYPGTEAFF
CDR3 DNA: TGTGCCAGCAGTGACTATTATCCGGGGACTGAAGCTTTCTTT

V gene: TRBV7-9
J gene: TRBJ1-5
D gene: .
clone size: .
CDR3 protein: CASSLGTVSGNQPQHF
CDR3 DNA: TGTGCCAGCAGCTTAGGAACCGTATCGGGCAATCAGCCCCAGCATTTT

V gene: TRBV5-1
J gene: TRBJ2-7
D gene: TRBD1
clone size: once
CDR3 protein: CASSLHPGQVPEQYF
CDR3 DNA: TGCGCCAGCAGCTTGCACCCGGGACAGGTTCCCGAGCAGTACTTC

V gene: TRBV5-1
J gene: TRBJ2-7
D gene: .
clone size: .
CDR3 protein: CASSYLGHSSYEQYF
CDR3 DNA: TGCGCCAGCAGCTACTTGGGACACAGCTCCTACGAGCAGTACTTC

V gene: TRBV6-5
J gene: TRBJ2-5
D gene: TRBD2
clone size: .
CDR3 protein: CASSPLGEGTETQYF
CDR3 DNA: TGTGCCAGCAGCCCACTAGGGGAGGGTACGGAGACCCAGTACTTC

V gene: TRBV29-1
J gene: TRBJ2-5
D gene: TRBD2
clone size: .
CDR3 protein: CSVELAGGRTQYF
CDR3 DNA: TGCAGCGTTGAACTAGCGGGGGGTCGGACCCAGTACTTC

V gene: TRBV2
J gene: TRBJ1-4
D gene: .
clone size: .
CDR3 protein: CASSVRGGTNEKLFF
CDR3 DNA: TGTGCCAGCAGTGTCCGGGGGGGAACTAATGAAAAACTGTTTTTT

V gene: TRBV19
J gene: TRBJ2-1
D gene: TRBD2
clone size: .
CDR3 protein: CASSFPGLRAFNEQFF
CDR3 DNA: TGTGCCAGTAGTTTTCCGGGACTAAGGGCGTTCAATGAGCAGTTCTTC

V gene: TRBV9
J gene: TRBJ1-6
D gene: .
clone size: .
CDR3 protein: CASSALTGDYNSPLHF
CDR3 DNA: TGTGCCAGCAGCGCGTTGACAGGCGATTATAATTCACCCCTCCACTTT

V gene: TRBV25-1
J gene: TRBJ2-2
D gene: TRBD1
clone size: .
CDR3 protein: CASSEAGGNGELFF
CDR3 DNA: TGTGCCAGCAGTGAGGCAGGGGGCAACGGGGAGCTGTTTTTT

V gene: TRBV5-1
J gene: TRBJ2-7
D gene: .
clone size: .
CDR3 protein: CASSLDEGPYLEQYF
CDR3 DNA: TGCGCCAGCAGCTTGGATGAGGGCCCCTACTTGGAGCAGTACTTC

V gene: TRBV30
J gene: TRBJ1-3
D gene: .
clone size: .
CDR3 protein: CAWSGGTSGNTIYF
CDR3 DNA: TGTGCCTGGAGTGGGGGGACCTCTGGAAACACCATATATTTT

V gene: TRBV10-3
J gene: TRBJ1-1
D gene: TRBD1
clone size: once
CDR3 protein: CATFLGQGASEAFF
CDR3 DNA: TGTGCCACATTTTTGGGACAGGGGGCCAGTGAAGCTTTCTTT

V gene: TRBV9
J gene: TRBJ2-3
D gene: .
clone size: .
CDR3 protein: CASSVGLETQYF
CDR3 DNA: TGTGCCAGCAGCGTCGGACTTGAAACGCAGTATTTT

V gene: TRBV5-4
J gene: TRBJ1-1
D gene: TRBD1
clone size: few
CDR3 protein: CASSRGQGNTEAFF
CDR3 DNA: TGTGCCAGCAGCCGGGGACAGGGGAACACTGAAGCTTTCTTT

V gene: TRBV7-8
J gene: TRBJ1-4
D gene: .
clone size: .
CDR3 protein: CASSFRGFNEKLFF
CDR3 DNA: TGTGCCAGCAGCTTCCGGGGATTTAATGAAAAACTGTTTTTT

V gene: TRBV9
J gene: TRBJ2-7
D gene: .
clone size: once
CDR3 protein: CASSVGGQTSSYEQYF
CDR3 DNA: TGTGCCAGCAGCGTAGGGGGACAGACTAGCTCCTACGAGCAGTACTTC

V gene: TRBV5-4
J gene: TRBJ1-2
D gene: TRBD1
clone size: .
CDR3 protein: CASSFPDRDGGYTF
CDR3 DNA: TGTGCCAGCAGCTTTCCGGACAGGGACGGAGGCTACACCTTC

V gene: TRBV4-2
J gene: TRBJ2-1
D gene: TRBD2
clone size: .
CDR3 protein: CASSQVLAGRGAEQFF
CDR3 DNA: TGTGCCAGCAGCCAAGTACTAGCGGGACGAGGCGCTGAGCAGTTCTTC

V gene: TRBV11-3
J gene: TRBJ2-2
D gene: TRBD2
clone size: .
CDR3 protein: CASSLDGRERTPNTGELFF
CDR3 DNA: TGTGCCAGCAGCTTAGATGGGAGGGAGCGAACACCGAACACCGGGGAGCTGTTTTTT

V gene: TRBV5-5
J gene: TRBJ2-1
D gene: .
clone size: .
CDR3 protein: CASSFRDNDYNEQFF
CDR3 DNA: TGTGCCAGCAGCTTTAGGGACAACGACTACAATGAGCAGTTCTTC

V gene: TRBV10-2
J gene: TRBJ1-5
D gene: .
clone size: .
CDR3 protein: CASSETGVWNQPQHF
CDR3 DNA: TGCGCCAGCAGTGAAACCGGGGTTTGGAATCAGCCCCAGCATTTT

V gene: TRBV7-2
J gene: TRBJ1-5
D gene: .
clone size: .
CDR3 protein: CASSGRNQPQHF
CDR3 DNA: TGTGCCAGCAGCGGTCGCAATCAGCCCCAGCATTTT

V gene: TRBV2
J gene: TRBJ2-7
D gene: TRBD1
clone size: .
CDR3 protein: CASSIGQGGSYEQYF
CDR3 DNA: TGTGCCAGCAGTATCGGACAGGGGGGGTCCTACGAGCAGTACTTC

V gene: TRBV28
J gene: TRBJ2-7
D gene: TRBD1
clone size: .
CDR3 protein: CASSPRDREYEQYF
CDR3 DNA: TGTGCCAGCAGTCCCCGGGACAGAGAATACGAGCAGTACTTC

V gene: TRBV6-1
J gene: TRBJ1-2
D gene: .
clone size: .
CDR3 protein: CASNQGSYGYTF
CDR3 DNA: TGTGCCAGCAACCAGGGTTCTTATGGCTACACCTTC

V gene: TRBV9
J gene: TRBJ2-7
D gene: .
clone size: .
CDR3 protein: CASSVLGDKSYEQYF
CDR3 DNA: TGTGCCAGCAGCGTCCTAGGGGATAAGTCCTACGAGCAGTACTTC

V gene: TRBV7-2
J gene: TRBJ2-7
D gene: TRBD1
clone size: .
CDR3 protein: CASSSEPGQDEQYF
CDR3 DNA: TGTGCCAGCAGCTCTGAACCGGGACAGGACGAGCAGTACTTC

V gene: TRBV9
J gene: TRBJ2-2
D gene: .
clone size: .
CDR3 protein: CASSVVGSGELFF
CDR3 DNA: TGTGCCAGCAGCGTAGTCGGGTCCGGGGAGCTGTTTTTT

V gene: TRBV5-1
J gene: TRBJ2-7
D gene: .
clone size: .
CDR3 protein: CASSLVVNSYEQYF
CDR3 DNA: TGCGCCAGCAGCTTGGTGGTCAATTCCTACGAGCAGTACTTC

V gene: TRBV9
J gene: TRBJ2-2
D gene: .
clone size: .
CDR3 protein: CASSARGTSQRSGELFF
CDR3 DNA: TGTGCCAGCAGCGCCCGAGGGACATCCCAAAGGAGCGGGGAGCTGTTTTTT

V gene: TRBV28
J gene: TRBJ2-7
D gene: .
clone size: .
CDR3 protein: CASSFNGGSYEQYF
CDR3 DNA: TGTGCCAGCAGTTTTAACGGCGGGTCCTACGAGCAGTACTTC

V gene: TRBV28
J gene: TRBJ1-5
D gene: .
clone size: once
CDR3 protein: CASTPPGDGNQPQHF
CDR3 DNA: TGTGCCAGTACGCCGCCGGGGGATGGCAATCAGCCCCAGCATTTT

V gene: TRBV30
J gene: TRBJ1-1
D gene: .
clone size: .
CDR3 protein: CAWSVGGGSEAFF
CDR3 DNA: TGTGCCTGGAGTGTCGGGGGAGGGTCTGAAGCTTTCTTT

V gene: TRBV6-1
J gene: TRBJ2-7
D gene: TRBD1
clone size: .
CDR3 protein: CASSEYHRGPDEQYF
CDR3 DNA: TGTGCCAGCAGTGAATATCACAGGGGGCCAGACGAGCAGTACTTC

V gene: TRBV6-5
J gene: TRBJ2-7
D gene: TRBD1
clone size: .
CDR3 protein: CARPLKPTGAYEQYF
CDR3 DNA: TGTGCCAGACCCCTTAAACCCACAGGGGCCTACGAGCAGTACTTC

V gene: TRBV5-1
J gene: TRBJ2-3
D gene: .
clone size: .
CDR3 protein: CASSPPADTQYF
CDR3 DNA: TGCGCCAGCAGCCCCCCCGCAGATACGCAGTATTTT

V gene: TRBV2
J gene: TRBJ1-1
D gene: TRBD1
clone size: .
CDR3 protein: CASSAPGGGNAEAFF
CDR3 DNA: TGTGCCAGCAGCGCACCAGGGGGGGGCAACGCTGAAGCTTTCTTT

V gene: TRBV5-1
J gene: TRBJ1-1
D gene: .
clone size: .
CDR3 protein: CASSLAGLTEAFF
CDR3 DNA: TGCGCCAGCAGCTTGGCCGGTTTGACTGAAGCTTTCTTT

V gene: TRBV5-1
J gene: TRBJ2-7
D gene: TRBD2
clone size: .
CDR3 protein: CASSTASGSSYEQYF
CDR3 DNA: TGCGCCAGCAGCACCGCTAGCGGGAGTTCCTACGAGCAGTACTTC

V gene: TRBV6-5
J gene: TRBJ2-3
D gene: .
clone size: .
CDR3 protein: CASKSTTDTQYF
CDR3 DNA: TGTGCCAGCAAATCAACCACAGATACGCAGTATTTT

V gene: TRBV7-8
J gene: TRBJ2-3
D gene: .
clone size: .
CDR3 protein: CASSLVAGGVTDTQYF
CDR3 DNA: TGTGCCAGCAGCTTAGTGGCAGGGGGGGTCACAGATACGCAGTATTTT

V gene: TRBV15
J gene: TRBJ1-2
D gene: .
clone size: .
CDR3 protein: CATSRDRGQEYGYTF
CDR3 DNA: TGTGCCACCAGCAGAGATCGGGGGCAGGAATATGGCTACACCTTC

V gene: TRBV9
J gene: TRBJ2-3
D gene: .
clone size: .
CDR3 protein: CASSVRASVGTDTQYF
CDR3 DNA: TGTGCCAGCAGCGTGCGGGCATCGGTAGGCACAGATACGCAGTATTTT